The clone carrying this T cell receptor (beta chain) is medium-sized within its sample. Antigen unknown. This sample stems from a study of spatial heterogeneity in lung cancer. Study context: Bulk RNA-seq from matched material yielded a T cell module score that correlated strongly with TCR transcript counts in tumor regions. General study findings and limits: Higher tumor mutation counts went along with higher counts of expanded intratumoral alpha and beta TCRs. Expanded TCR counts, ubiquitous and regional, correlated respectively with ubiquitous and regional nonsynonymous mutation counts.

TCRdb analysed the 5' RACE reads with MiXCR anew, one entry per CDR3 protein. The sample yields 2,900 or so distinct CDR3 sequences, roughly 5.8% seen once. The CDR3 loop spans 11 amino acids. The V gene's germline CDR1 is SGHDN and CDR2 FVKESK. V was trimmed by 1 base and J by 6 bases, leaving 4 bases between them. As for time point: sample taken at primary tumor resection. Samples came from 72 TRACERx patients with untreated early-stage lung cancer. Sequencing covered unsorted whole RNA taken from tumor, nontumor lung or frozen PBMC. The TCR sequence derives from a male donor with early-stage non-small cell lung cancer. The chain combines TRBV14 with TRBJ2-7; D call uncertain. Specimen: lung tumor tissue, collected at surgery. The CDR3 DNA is TGTGCCAGCAGCCAAGGGCGCGAGCAGTACTTC. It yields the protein CASSQGREQYF.